The clone carrying this T cell receptor (beta chain) was observed at least ten times. Its matching antigen is unknown. The sample originates from a study of blood T cells in healthy people across ages. Sample-barcoded 5' priming and a J-beta primer mix drove a second PCR of roughly 7 to 11 cycles. MiXCR was run by TCRdb on the 5' RACE reads, yielding one entry per CDR3 protein. Among 850,000 to 950,000 distinct CDR3 sequences listed, under 30% were seen once. Broader study findings: No conclusive comparison of naive versus antigen-experienced cells was possible with unsorted PBMCs.

J gave up 4 bases and V 4 bases, and 8 bases lay outside the gene matches. Germline CDR1 and CDR2: KGHSH and LQKENI. This CDR3 spans 16 amino acids. The TCR originated in a woman older than 75 in good health. The V call is TRBV18, the J call TRBJ2-7; 12 bases fit TRBD1. Source material: blood. CDR3 protein: CASSQFPGQGAYEQYF. CDR3 nucleotide sequence: TGTGCCAGCTCACAATTTCCGGGACAGGGGGCTTACGAGCAGTACTTC.